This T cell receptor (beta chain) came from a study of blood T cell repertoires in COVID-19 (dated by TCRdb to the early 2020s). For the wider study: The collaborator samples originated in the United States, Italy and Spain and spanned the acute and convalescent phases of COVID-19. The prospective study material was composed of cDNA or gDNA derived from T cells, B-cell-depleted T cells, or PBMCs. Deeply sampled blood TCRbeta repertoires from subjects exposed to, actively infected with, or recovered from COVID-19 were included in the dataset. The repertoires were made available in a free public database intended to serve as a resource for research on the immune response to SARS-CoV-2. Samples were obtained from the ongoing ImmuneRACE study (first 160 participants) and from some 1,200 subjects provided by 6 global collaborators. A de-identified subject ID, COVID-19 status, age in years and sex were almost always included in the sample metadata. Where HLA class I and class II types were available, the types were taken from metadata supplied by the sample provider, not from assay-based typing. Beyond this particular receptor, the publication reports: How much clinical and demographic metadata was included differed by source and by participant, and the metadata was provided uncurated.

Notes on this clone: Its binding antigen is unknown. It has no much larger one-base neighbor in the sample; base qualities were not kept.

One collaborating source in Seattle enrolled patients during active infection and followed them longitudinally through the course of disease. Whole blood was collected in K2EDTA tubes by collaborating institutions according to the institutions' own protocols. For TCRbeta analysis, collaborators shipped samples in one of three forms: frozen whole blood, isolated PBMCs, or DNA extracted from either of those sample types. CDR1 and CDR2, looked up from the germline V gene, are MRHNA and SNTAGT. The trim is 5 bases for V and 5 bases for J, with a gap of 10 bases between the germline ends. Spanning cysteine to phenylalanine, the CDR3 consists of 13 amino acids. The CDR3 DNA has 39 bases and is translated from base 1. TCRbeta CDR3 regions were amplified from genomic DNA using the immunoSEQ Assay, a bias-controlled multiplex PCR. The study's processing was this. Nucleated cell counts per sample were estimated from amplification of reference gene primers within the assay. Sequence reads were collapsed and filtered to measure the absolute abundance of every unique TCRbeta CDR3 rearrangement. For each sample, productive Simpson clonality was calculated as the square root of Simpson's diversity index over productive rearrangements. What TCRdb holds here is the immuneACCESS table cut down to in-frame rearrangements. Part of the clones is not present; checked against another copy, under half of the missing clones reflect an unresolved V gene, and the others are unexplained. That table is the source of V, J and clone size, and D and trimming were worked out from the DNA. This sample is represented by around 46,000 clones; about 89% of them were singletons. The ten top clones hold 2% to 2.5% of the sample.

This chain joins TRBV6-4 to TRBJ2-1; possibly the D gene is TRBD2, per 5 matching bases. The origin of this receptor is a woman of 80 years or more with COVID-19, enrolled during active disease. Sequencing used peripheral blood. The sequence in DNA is TGTGCCAGCAGTAAGGACTTCCACAATGAGCAGTTCTTC. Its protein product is CASSKDFHNEQFF.